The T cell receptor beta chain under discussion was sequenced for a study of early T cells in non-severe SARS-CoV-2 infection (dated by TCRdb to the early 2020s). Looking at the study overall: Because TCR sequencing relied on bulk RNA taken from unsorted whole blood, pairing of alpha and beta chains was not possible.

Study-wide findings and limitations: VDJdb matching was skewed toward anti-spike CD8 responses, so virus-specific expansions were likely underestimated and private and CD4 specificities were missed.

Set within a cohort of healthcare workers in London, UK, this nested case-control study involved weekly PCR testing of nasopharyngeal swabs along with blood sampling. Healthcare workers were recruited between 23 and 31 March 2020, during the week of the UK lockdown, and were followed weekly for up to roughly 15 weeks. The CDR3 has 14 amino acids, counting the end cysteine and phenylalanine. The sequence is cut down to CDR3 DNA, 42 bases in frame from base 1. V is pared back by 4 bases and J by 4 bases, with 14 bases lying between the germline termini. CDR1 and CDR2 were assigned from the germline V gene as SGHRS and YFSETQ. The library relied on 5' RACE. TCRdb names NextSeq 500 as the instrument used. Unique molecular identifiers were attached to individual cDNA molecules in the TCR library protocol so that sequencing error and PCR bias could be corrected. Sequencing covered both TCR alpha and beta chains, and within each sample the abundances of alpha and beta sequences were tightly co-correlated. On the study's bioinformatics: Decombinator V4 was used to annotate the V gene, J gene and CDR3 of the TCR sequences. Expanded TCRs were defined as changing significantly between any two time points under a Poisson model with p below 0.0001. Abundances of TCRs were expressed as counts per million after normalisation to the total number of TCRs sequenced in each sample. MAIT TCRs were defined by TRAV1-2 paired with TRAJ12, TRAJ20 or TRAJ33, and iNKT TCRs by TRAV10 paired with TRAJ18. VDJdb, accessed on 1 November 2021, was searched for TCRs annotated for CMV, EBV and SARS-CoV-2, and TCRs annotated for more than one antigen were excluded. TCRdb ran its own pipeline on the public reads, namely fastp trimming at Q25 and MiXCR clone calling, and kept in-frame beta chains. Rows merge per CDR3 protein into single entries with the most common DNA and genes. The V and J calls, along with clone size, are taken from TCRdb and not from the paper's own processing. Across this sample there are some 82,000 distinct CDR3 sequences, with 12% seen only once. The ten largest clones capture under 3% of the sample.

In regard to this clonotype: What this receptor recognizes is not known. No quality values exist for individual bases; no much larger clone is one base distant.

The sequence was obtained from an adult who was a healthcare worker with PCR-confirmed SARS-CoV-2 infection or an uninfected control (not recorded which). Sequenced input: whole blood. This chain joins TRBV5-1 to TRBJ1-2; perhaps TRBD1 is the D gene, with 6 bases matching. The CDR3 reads CASSRDTESYGYTF. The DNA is TGCGCCAGCAGCCGGGACACCGAGAGCTATGGCTACACCTTC.